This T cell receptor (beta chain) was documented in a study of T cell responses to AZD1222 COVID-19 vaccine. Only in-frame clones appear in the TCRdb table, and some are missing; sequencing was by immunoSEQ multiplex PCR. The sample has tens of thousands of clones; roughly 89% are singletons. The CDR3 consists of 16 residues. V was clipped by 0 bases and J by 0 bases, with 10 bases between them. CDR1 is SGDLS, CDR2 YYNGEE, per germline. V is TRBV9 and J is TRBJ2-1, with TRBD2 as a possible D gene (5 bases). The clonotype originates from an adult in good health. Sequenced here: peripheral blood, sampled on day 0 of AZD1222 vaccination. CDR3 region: CASSVGELSSYNEQFF. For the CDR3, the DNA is TGTGCCAGCAGCGTAGGGGAGTTAAGCTCCTACAATGAGCAGTTCTTC.